The 21 T cell receptor beta chains listed next were all sequenced from one sample in a study of cytomegalovirus exposure and HLA in healthy donors. The PCR used 60 Vbeta and 13 Jbeta primers. Sequencing used immunoSEQ multiplex PCR; TCRdb keeps in-frame clones, though not all of them. Of some 180,000 clones listed, around four fifths are singletons. Material for sequencing was PBMCs. These TCRs come from a man younger than 30 in good health and CMV-seronegative.

The V gene is TRBV6-6, the J gene TRBJ2-5; 7 bases are shared with TRBD2. The CDR3 covers 15 residues. Germline CDR1 is MNHNY and CDR2 is SVGAGI (reference sequence). J lost 1 base, V lost 5 bases, and 7 bases had no gene match. The CDR3 here is CASSAAGISQETQYF. CDR3 DNA sequence: TGTGCCAGCAGTGCAGCGGGAATCTCCCAAGAGACCCAGTACTTC.

The rearrangement uses TRBV5-6 and TRBJ1-1, with no clear D. The germline V and J ends were trimmed by 4 bases and 1 base, with 5 bases remaining between them. The CDR3 loop spans 12 amino acids. CDR1 is SGHDT and CDR2 is YYEEEE in the germline V gene. This chain's CDR3 is CASSLPNTEAFF. The CDR3 region has the DNA TGTGCCAGCAGCCTCCCGAACACTGAAGCTTTCTTT. Full variable domain (outside the CDR3, taken from reference TRBV5-6 and TRBJ1-1): DAGVTQSPTHLIKTRGQQVTLRCSPKSGHDTVSWYQQALGQGPQFIFQYYEEEERQRGNFPDRFSGHQFPNYSSELNVNALLLGDSALYLCASSLPNTEAFFGQGTRLTVV.

This sequence joins TRBV6-1 and TRBJ2-7; D unclear. This CDR3 contains 12 residues. V was cut by 5 bases and J by 2 bases, with 7 bases left in between. Germline V gene lookup returns CDR1 MNHNS and CDR2 SASEGT. The CDR3, as DNA: TGTGCCAGCAGTAAAACAGCCTACGAGCAGTACTTC. Protein sequence: CASSKTAYEQYF.

The V and J genes are TRBV11-2 and TRBJ1-2; 7 positions agree with TRBD1. Germline V gene lookup returns CDR1 SGHAT and CDR2 FQNNGV. Trimming at V came to 5 bases and at J to 5 bases, leaving 14 bases not matched to a gene. CDR3 length: 16 residues. The CDR3 DNA sequence: TGTGCCAGCAGCAAAGACGGACAGGCCCCCCTTTATGGCTACACCTTC. Translation: CASSKDGQAPLYGYTF.

The CDR3: CASSAGGGRDTEAFF. CDR3 DNA: TGTGCCAGCAGCGCGGGAGGGGGGAGGGACACTGAAGCTTTCTTT. V and J are TRBV9 and TRBJ1-1, with TRBD1 as a possible D gene (6 bases). The CDR3 sequence is 15 residues long. Trimming pared 3 bases from V and 3 bases from J, leaving 15 bases between. Germline CDR1 is SGDLS and CDR2 is YYNGEE.

The rearrangement links TRBV7-9 to TRBJ2-1; TRBD1 agrees at 8 bases. This CDR3 is built from 15 residues. Losses at the gene ends were 6 bases for V and 4 bases for J; bases not matched to a gene: 8. CDR1 is SEHNR and CDR2 is FQNEAQ in the germline V gene (reference sequence). The CDR3 sequence: CASSSQGGGYNEQFF. CDR3 sequence (DNA): TGTGCCAGCAGTTCACAGGGGGGCGGTTACAATGAGCAGTTCTTC.

J is TRBJ1-6 and V is TRBV19, with D maybe TRBD1 (5 bases). The CDR3 has 13 residues. The germline gives CDR1 LNHDA, CDR2 SQIVND (reference sequence). Trimming stripped 4 bases from V and 11 bases from J, with 12 bases between. The CDR3: CASSTGTSTPLHF. The CDR3 nucleotides read TGTGCCAGTAGTACAGGGACTTCTACACCCCTCCACTTT.

The V gene is TRBV19, the J gene TRBJ2-3, with 8 positions matching TRBD2. The CDR3 totals 15 residues. The V and J ends lost 6 bases and 0 bases, in that order; junction bases with no gene match: 5. Germline CDR1 LNHDA, CDR2 SQIVND (reference sequence). The CDR3 protein is CASRLSGGSTDTQYF. The CDR3 nucleotides are TGTGCCAGTAGACTGAGCGGGGGTAGCACAGATACGCAGTATTTT.

This clone was detected once. This chain uses TRBV9 with TRBJ2-3, with 7 bases that match TRBD1. After removal of 3 bases from V and 1 base from J, the junction contained 5 bases not matched to a gene. Germline V gives CDR1 SGDLS, CDR2 YYNGEE. This CDR3 contains 15 residues. CDR3 in DNA: TGTGCCAGCAGCGCATACAGGGGTGGCACAGATACGCAGTATTTT. This gives the protein CASSAYRGGTDTQYF.

V is TRBV7-2 and J is TRBJ1-3; no reliable D call. The CDR3 runs to 15 residues. Germline loops: CDR1 SGHTA, CDR2 FQGNSA. V lost 0 bases to trimming and J lost 3 bases, with 9 bases between them. CDR3 sequence reads: CASSLAQRVGNTIYF. The CDR3 DNA sequence: TGTGCCAGCAGCTTAGCGCAGAGGGTTGGAAACACCATATATTTT. The variable domain in full, completed from reference TRBV7-2 and TRBJ1-3, reads GAGVSQSPSNKVTEKGKDVELRCDPISGHTALYWYRQSLGQGLEFLIYFQGNSAPDKSGLPSDRFSAERTGGSVSTLTIQRTQQEDSAVYLCASSLAQRVGNTIYFGEGSWLTVV.

This clone has a handful of counts. The rearrangement uses TRBV4-3 and TRBJ2-5; D not resolved. The V end was cut by 0 bases, the J end by 5 bases, with 7 bases between. The CDR3 loop spans 13 amino acids. Germline lookup yields CDR1 LGHNA and CDR2 YSLEER. CDR3 amino acids: CASSQERSETQYF. Written as DNA, the CDR3 is TGCGCCAGCAGCCAAGAGAGGTCGGAGACCCAGTACTTC.

This chain uses TRBV18 with TRBJ2-7; 8 nucleotides align to TRBD2. The V and J ends lost 1 base and 6 bases, in that order; junction bases with no gene match: 8. The V gene's germline CDR1 is KGHSH and CDR2 LQKENI. CDR3 length equals 15 residues. CDR3 amino acids: CASSPQDSGSFEQYF. CDR3 bases: TGTGCCAGCTCACCACAGGACAGCGGGAGCTTCGAGCAGTACTTC.

V usage is TRBV4-3 and J usage is TRBJ2-3, with TRBD1 matching over 9 bases. CDR3 length: 15 residues. V trimming: 0 bases; J trimming: 3 bases; junction bases outside the gene matches: 1. Germline V gene data show CDR1 as LGHNA and CDR2 as YSLEER. CDR3 protein: CASSQEQGATDTQYF. The CDR3 nucleotides are TGCGCCAGCAGCCAAGAACAGGGGGCAACAGATACGCAGTATTTT.

The V call is TRBV19, the J call TRBJ1-3; possible D gene TRBD1, 5 bases. V lost 4 bases, J lost 7 bases, and 23 bases lay in between. The CDR3 is made up of 17 amino acids. Germline V CDR1 and CDR2: LNHDA, SQIVND (reference sequence). The CDR3 loop is CASSSGAGSAAGNTIYF. CDR3 bases: TGTGCCAGTAGTAGTGGGGCAGGTTCCGCCGCGGGGAACACCATATATTTT.

The rearrangement uses TRBV6-5 and TRBJ1-3; D call uncertain. With 4 bases removed from V and 0 bases from J, the gap between germline ends came to 10 bases. Germline V CDR1 and CDR2: MNHEY, SVGAGI. The CDR3 is 15 residues long. CDR3 sequence (DNA): TGTGCCAGCAGTTTCGGTACGGGCTCTGGAAACACCATATATTTT. Protein: CASSFGTGSGNTIYF.

This sequence joins TRBV6-5 and TRBJ1-6, with D perhaps TRBD1 (6 bases). The CDR3 contains 16 residues. V gave up 2 bases and J gave up 9 bases, with 17 bases separating them. Looked up from germline, CDR1 is MNHEY and CDR2 is SVGAGI. The CDR3 sequence is CASSYRRARGGSPLHF. Here the CDR3 DNA reads TGTGCCAGCAGTTACCGCCGGGCCAGGGGTGGTTCACCCCTCCACTTT.

The V gene is TRBV6-5, the J gene TRBJ2-1, with 8 bases matching TRBD1. The CDR3 contains 14 residues. The V and J ends lost 10 bases and 6 bases, in that order; junction bases with no gene match: 11. Looked up from germline, CDR1 is MNHEY and CDR2 is SVGAGI. The CDR3 here is CATATGQGFNEQFF. The CDR3, as DNA: TGTGCCACCGCCACCGGACAGGGATTCAATGAGCAGTTCTTC.

The V gene is TRBV4-3, the J gene TRBJ2-3; 7 positions match TRBD2. The J segment lost 0 bases and the V segment lost 0 bases, leaving 9 bases of the junction unmatched. Germline values: CDR1 LGHNA, CDR2 YSLEER. This CDR3 is 18 amino acids long. In DNA, the CDR3 is TGCGCCAGCAGCCAAGAACTCCCTAGCGGAGCTAGCACAGATACGCAGTATTTT. Residues: CASSQELPSGASTDTQYF.

This clone was found once. J is TRBJ1-1 and V is TRBV7-2, with D perhaps TRBD1 (6 bases). This CDR3 is 16 amino acids long. Germline CDR1 is SGHTA and CDR2 is FQGNSA. V lost 3 bases and J lost 3, with 17 bases in between. CDR3 in amino acids: CASSFPQKGGDTEAFF. CDR3 bases: TGTGCCAGCAGCTTTCCCCAAAAGGGGGGGGACACTGAAGCTTTCTTT. The whole variable domain, filled in from reference TRBV7-2 and TRBJ1-1, reads GAGVSQSPSNKVTEKGKDVELRCDPISGHTALYWYRQSLGQGLEFLIYFQGNSAPDKSGLPSDRFSAERTGGSVSTLTIQRTQQEDSAVYLCASSFPQKGGDTEAFFGQGTRLTVV.

The chain joins TRBV7-8 to TRBJ2-2; D possibly corresponds to TRBD1 (6 bases). The length of the CDR3 is 14 residues. Per germline, CDR1 SGHVS and CDR2 FQNEAQ. The V end lost 8 bases, the J end lost 0 bases, and 10 bases lay between the germline ends. CDR3 loop: CASRDTSNTGELFF. The CDR3 nucleotides are TGTGCCAGCCGGGACACCTCGAACACCGGGGAGCTGTTTTTT.

The rearrangement links TRBV7-9 to TRBJ2-7; D unclear. The CDR3 runs 15 residues. The ends were cut back, 1 base at V and 2 bases at J, with 12 bases in the middle. Germline V gene data show CDR1 as SEHNR and CDR2 as FQNEAQ (reference sequence). The CDR3 region is CASSLGFGTAYEQYF. CDR3 DNA sequence: TGTGCCAGCAGCTTAGGGTTTGGAACAGCCTACGAGCAGTACTTC. Full variable domain (remainder filled in from reference TRBV7-9 and TRBJ2-7): DTGVSQNPRHKITKRGQNVTFRCDPISEHNRLYWYRQTLGQGPEFLTYFQNEAQLEKSRLLSDRFSAERPKGSFSTLEIQRTEQGDSAMYLCASSLGFGTAYEQYFGPGTRLTVT.